The present entry profiles one T cell receptor beta chain with its context. Its antigen specificity is not known. No much larger clone is present one base from it, and per-base qualities are unavailable. The sample is drawn from a study of monozygotic twins with cystic fibrosis (dated by TCRdb to the early 2020s). With regard to the full study: Barcoded libraries were prepared with roughly 15 PCR cycles from three micrograms of fragmented DNA. Twins were ranked among 970 or so cohort participants for weight-for-height and FEVPerc (FEV1 disease centile) at the day of blood sampling. Ten female and six male twin pairs, aged roughly 2.0 to 40 years (median roughly 9 years) and mostly children and adolescents, were included in the cohort. Data for three of the twin pairs had been reported earlier in a different context. To gauge how much genetics shapes V and J gene usage, the researchers compared TCR beta repertoires both within and across 16 monozygotic twin pairs who have cystic fibrosis. The research as a whole found: The cohort was small, and the number of shared CDR3s showed no association with age, concordance or disease severity. Simpson clonality was found to be generally low (median around 0.01), suggesting a naive-dominated repertoire, although higher clonality was observed in the most severely affected patients. The greatest similarity to the co-twin was observed for V gene usage in 13 of 16 pairs and for J usage in 8 of 16 pairs, which suggested genetic constraints. Monozygotic CF twin pairs shared significantly more nucleotide-identical clonotypes within each pair than unrelated CF individuals shared with one another (P = 0.000026, Mann-Whitney).

Spanning cysteine to phenylalanine, the CDR3 consists of 13 amino acids. Solely the CDR3 DNA is kept, with 39 bases framed from the first base. Between the V and J ends, shortened by 2 bases and 1 base respectively, the junction contains 3 bases. Taken from the germline V gene, the CDR1 and CDR2 loops are SGHAT and FQNNGV. The twin pairs came from the European Cystic Fibrosis Twin and Sibling Study Cohort, a cohort that recruited patients from over a hundred CF clinics across 14 European countries. Zygosity and CFTR genotype were confirmed in-house, and zygosity was tested by multiplex PCR of nine short tandem repeat loci. Peripheral blood was taken from each twin, and clinical parameters were recorded on the day of blood sampling. Phenol/chloroform extraction was used to isolate genomic DNA from peripheral blood cells, and the DNA was then kept in TE buffer at 4 degrees C. Following the manufacturer's instructions, TCR beta CDR3 regions were amplified by multiplex PCR with the immunoSEQ immune profiling system. An Illumina NextSeq system was used for sequencing. In the source study's methods: Sequence data were processed on the immunoSEQ Analyzer platform, and clonality was computed as the square root of Simpson's index of productive rearrangements. V and J usage similarity was measured by Jensen-Shannon distance, and CDR3 generation probabilities were computed with OLGA. The researchers looked up shared CDR3 sequences in the immuneACCESS database (August 2020) and in VDJdb (December 2020). Entries here come from immuneACCESS through TCRdb and include only in-frame sequences with V and J called. Some clones fail to appear in such tables; in the studies checked, an unresolved V gene covers under half of the shortfall, and the cause of the remainder is unknown. The V and J calls and clone size come from that table; D and trimming were worked out from the DNA. The sample contains about 19,000 clones, 95% to 97% of them found a single time. The ten largest clones take up about 2% of the sample.

The source material was blood. This TCR derives from a young woman with cystic fibrosis. Here the chain combines TRBV11-2 and TRBJ1-5, with the D gene not clear enough to name. Here is the DNA: TGTGCCAGCAGCTTAAACAGCAATCAGCCCCAGCATTTT. Its protein reads: CASSLNSNQPQHF.